This T cell receptor (beta chain) was observed in a study of blood T cell repertoires in COVID-19 (dated by TCRdb to 2018 to 2020). At the level of the whole study: The collaborator samples originated in the United States, Italy and Spain and spanned the acute and convalescent phases of COVID-19. The prospective study material was composed of cDNA or gDNA derived from T cells, B-cell-depleted T cells, or PBMCs. Subjects who had been exposed to COVID-19, were actively infected with it, or had recovered from it provided the deeply sampled blood TCRbeta repertoires that made up the dataset. The repertoires were released in a freely available public database meant as a resource for research on the immune response to SARS-CoV-2. Samples came from the ongoing ImmuneRACE study (first 160 participants) plus 1,254 subjects from 6 global collaborators. A de-identified subject ID, COVID-19 status, age in years and sex were almost always included in the sample metadata. Where available, HLA class I and class II types were taken from metadata supplied by the sample provider and were not determined by assay-based typing.

CDR1 and CDR2 were assigned from the germline V gene as MNHEY and SVGAGI. V and J are trimmed by 2 bases and 6 bases, and the gene matches miss 6 bases of the junction. The CDR3 spans 15 residues, from the cysteine through the phenylalanine. This entry keeps only the CDR3 DNA: 45 bases, framed from base 1. The table lists this clone with a few counts. The target of this receptor is not known. No base quality information exists; no much larger clone differs at one position. The collaborating institutions used their own protocols to collect whole blood in K2EDTA tubes. For TCRbeta analysis, collaborators shipped samples as frozen whole blood, isolated PBMCs, or DNA extracted from either of those sample types. Overall study results and their limits: How much clinical and demographic metadata was included differed by source and by participant, and the metadata was provided uncurated.

TCRbeta CDR3 regions were amplified from genomic DNA by means of the immunoSEQ Assay, a bias-controlled multiplex PCR. The authors' pipeline ran thus. Nucleated cell counts per sample were estimated from amplification of reference gene primers within the assay. Sequence reads were collapsed and filtered to measure the absolute abundance of every unique TCRbeta CDR3 rearrangement. Productive Simpson clonality was computed per sample as the square root of Simpson's diversity index over productive rearrangements. TCRdb limited this immuneACCESS table to in-frame rearrangements with V and J called. A share of clones is missing; checked studies link under half to unresolved V genes, and the rest is unexplained. The V and J calls and clone size come from that table; D and trimming were worked out from the DNA. The table for this sample lists just under 80,000 clones; about four fifths of them were counted only once. The leading ten clones occupy under 45% of the sample.

The chain uses TRBV6-5 and TRBJ1-2; 10 central nucleotides agree with TRBD1. The TCR sequence derives from a woman aged 70 to 79 with acute or convalescent COVID-19. The sequenced sample was peripheral blood. At the DNA level, the sequence is TGTGCCAGCAGTTACACTATAGGGACAGGGGATGGCTACACCTTC. This translates into CASSYTIGTGDGYTF.